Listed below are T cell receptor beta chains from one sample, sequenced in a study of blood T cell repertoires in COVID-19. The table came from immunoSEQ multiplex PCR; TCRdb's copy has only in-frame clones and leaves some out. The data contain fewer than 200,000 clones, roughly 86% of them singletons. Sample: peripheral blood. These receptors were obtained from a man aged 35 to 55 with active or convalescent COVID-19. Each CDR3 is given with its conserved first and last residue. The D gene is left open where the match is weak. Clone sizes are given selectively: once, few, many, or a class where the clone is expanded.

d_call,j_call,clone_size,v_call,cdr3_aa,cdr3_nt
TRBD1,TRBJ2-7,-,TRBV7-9,CASSPEGAGEQYF,TGTGCCAGCAGCCCAGAGGGGGCAGGGGAGCAGTACTTC
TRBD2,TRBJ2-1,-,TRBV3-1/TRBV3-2,CASSQLASGGGNEQFF,TGTGCCAGCAGCCAATTGGCTAGCGGGGGGGGCAATGAGCAGTTCTTC
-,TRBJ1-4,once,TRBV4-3,CASSPRGRTNEKLFF,TGCGCCAGCAGCCCGAGGGGGAGAACTAATGAAAAACTGTTTTTT
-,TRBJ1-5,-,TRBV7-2,CASRQHSNQPQHF,TGTGCCAGCAGACAACATAGCAATCAGCCCCAGCATTTT
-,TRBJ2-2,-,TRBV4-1,CASSQRIQGSGELFF,TGCGCCAGCAGCCAGCGCATCCAGGGGTCCGGGGAGCTGTTTTTT
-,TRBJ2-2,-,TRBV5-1,CASSLVAGEGTGELFF,TGCGCCAGCAGCTTGGTCGCCGGGGAAGGGACCGGGGAGCTGTTTTTT
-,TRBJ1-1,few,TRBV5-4,CASSLDRKNTEAFF,TGTGCCAGCAGCTTGGACAGAAAGAACACTGAAGCTTTCTTT
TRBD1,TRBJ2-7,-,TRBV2,CASSGTGLVEQYF,TGTGCCAGCAGTGGGACAGGGCTGGTCGAGCAGTACTTC
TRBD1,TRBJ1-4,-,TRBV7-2,CASSLLDRGDEKLFF,TGTGCCAGCAGCTTACTTGACAGGGGTGATGAAAAACTGTTTTTT
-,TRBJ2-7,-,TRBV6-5,CASSGQQIYEQYF,TGTGCCAGCAGCGGACAGCAGATCTACGAGCAGTACTTC
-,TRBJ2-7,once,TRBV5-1,CASSNTNSYEQYF,TGCGCCAGCAGCAACACGAATTCCTACGAGCAGTACTTC
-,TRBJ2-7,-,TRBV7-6,CASSLDSLGVVENYEQYF,TGTGCCAGCAGCTTAGATTCTTTAGGGGTGGTGGAAAACTACGAGCAGTACTTC
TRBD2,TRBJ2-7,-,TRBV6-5,CASSLAGGSYEQYF,TGTGCCAGCAGTTTAGCGGGGGGGTCATACGAGCAGTACTTC
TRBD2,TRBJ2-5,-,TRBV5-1,CASSPVTSGEETQYF,TGCGCCAGCTCCCCGGTTACTAGCGGAGAAGAGACCCAGTACTTC
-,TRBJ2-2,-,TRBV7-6,CASSLGVSSTGELFF,TGTGCCAGCAGCTTAGGAGTGTCGAGCACCGGGGAGCTGTTTTTT
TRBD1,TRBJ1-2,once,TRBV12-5,CASGREGAYGYTF,TGTGCTAGTGGCCGGGAGGGGGCCTATGGCTACACCTTC
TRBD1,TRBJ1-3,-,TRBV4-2,CASSTTGALSGNTIYF,TGTGCCAGCAGCACGACAGGGGCGCTCTCTGGAAACACCATATATTTT
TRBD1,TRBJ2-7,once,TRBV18,CASSPGTGVEQYF,TGTGCCAGCTCACCGGGGACAGGGGTCGAGCAGTACTTC
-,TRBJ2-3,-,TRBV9,CASSVTPDTQYF,TGTGCCAGCAGCGTCACACCAGATACGCAGTATTTT
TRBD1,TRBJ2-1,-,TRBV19,CASSHPDRAYNEQFF,TGTGCCAGTAGTCACCCGGACAGGGCTTACAATGAGCAGTTCTTC
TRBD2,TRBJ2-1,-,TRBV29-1,CSVDRSGHQFF,TGCAGCGTTGATCGTAGCGGGCATCAGTTCTTC
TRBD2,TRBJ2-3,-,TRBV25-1,CASTVSGGTTDTQYF,TGTGCCAGCACTGTCTCGGGGGGGACCACAGATACGCAGTATTTT
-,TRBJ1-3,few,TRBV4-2,CASSPENGITGNTIYF,TGTGCCAGCAGCCCGGAGAATGGCATAACTGGAAACACCATATATTTT
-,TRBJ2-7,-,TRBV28,CASSWGRGYEQYF,TGTGCCAGCAGTTGGGGTCGGGGCTACGAGCAGTACTTC
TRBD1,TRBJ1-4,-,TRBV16,CASSQSRGPATNEKLFF,TGTGCCAGCAGCCAATCGAGGGGGCCAGCAACTAATGAAAAACTGTTTTTT
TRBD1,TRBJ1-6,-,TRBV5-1,CASRLGTDYNSPLHF,TGCGCCAGCAGACTTGGGACAGATTATAATTCACCCCTCCACTTT
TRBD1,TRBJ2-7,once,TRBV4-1,CASSHGTGVVYEQYF,TGCGCCAGCAGCCACGGGACAGGGGTTGTCTACGAGCAGTACTTC
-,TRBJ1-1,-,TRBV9,CASSVRQDNTEAFF,TGTGCCAGCAGCGTAAGACAAGACAACACTGAAGCTTTCTTT
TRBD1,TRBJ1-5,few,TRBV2,CASRGDRGRGQPQHF,TGTGCCAGCAGGGGAGACAGGGGGCGAGGGCAGCCCCAGCATTTT
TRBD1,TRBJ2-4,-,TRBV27,CASSAGTEAPLGLQYF,TGTGCCAGCAGTGCCGGGACAGAGGCCCCCTTGGGGCTTCAGTACTTC
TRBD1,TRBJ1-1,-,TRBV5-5,CASSWGQGNTEAFF,TGTGCCAGCAGCTGGGGACAGGGGAACACTGAAGCTTTCTTT
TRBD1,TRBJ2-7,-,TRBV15,CATSNRDRAYEQYF,TGTGCCACCAGCAACCGGGACAGGGCCTACGAGCAGTACTTC
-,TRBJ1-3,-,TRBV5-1,CASSPEGGSGNTIYF,TGCGCCAGCAGCCCCGAAGGAGGCTCTGGAAACACCATATATTTT
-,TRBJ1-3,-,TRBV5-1,CASSFEQGGHSGNTIYF,TGCGCCAGCAGCTTCGAGCAGGGAGGACACTCTGGAAACACCATATATTTT
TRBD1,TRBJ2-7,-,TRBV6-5,CASTRTGDYEQYF,TGTGCCAGTACACGGACAGGGGACTACGAGCAGTACTTC
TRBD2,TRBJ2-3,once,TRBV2,CASNLAGGTDTQYF,TGTGCCAGCAATTTAGCGGGGGGCACAGATACGCAGTATTTT
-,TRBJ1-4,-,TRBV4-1,CASSQVSQGVEKLFF,TGCGCCAGCAGCCAAGTTTCTCAGGGCGTTGAAAAACTGTTTTTT
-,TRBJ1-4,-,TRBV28,CASSLGGLVNEKLFF,TGTGCCAGCAGTTTAGGGGGCCTAGTTAATGAAAAACTGTTTTTT
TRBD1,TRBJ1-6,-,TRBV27,CASSSGTGNSPLHF,TGTGCCAGCAGTTCCGGGACAGGGAATTCACCCCTCCACTTT
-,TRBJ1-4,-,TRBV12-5,CASASGTSNEKLFF,TGTGCTAGTGCCAGCGGGACAAGTAATGAAAAACTGTTTTTT
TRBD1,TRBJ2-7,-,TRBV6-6,CASSPRDSRAEQYF,TGTGCCAGCAGTCCACGGGACAGCCGCGCGGAGCAGTACTTC
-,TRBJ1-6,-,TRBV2,CASSGTREGGSPLHF,TGTGCCAGCAGTGGGACCCGCGAGGGTGGGTCACCCCTCCACTTT
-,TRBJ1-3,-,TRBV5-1,CASSLAEGNTIYF,TGCGCCAGCAGCCTCGCGGAGGGAAACACCATATATTTT
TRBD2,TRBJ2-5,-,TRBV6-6,CASSRSGARETQYF,TGTGCCAGCAGTCGGAGCGGGGCGCGAGAGACCCAGTACTTC
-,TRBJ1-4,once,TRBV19,CASSPRGTNEKLFF,TGTGCCAGTAGTCCCCGGGGAACTAATGAAAAACTGTTTTTT
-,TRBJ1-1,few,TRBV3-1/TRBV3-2,CASAPQNTEAFF,TGTGCCAGCGCCCCACAGAACACTGAAGCTTTCTTT
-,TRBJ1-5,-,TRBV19,CASSTGTRQPQHF,TGTGCCAGTAGTACCGGGACAAGGCAGCCCCAGCATTTT
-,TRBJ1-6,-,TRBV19,CASRPRGGNSPLHF,TGTGCCAGTAGACCTCGGGGAGGCAATTCACCCCTCCACTTT
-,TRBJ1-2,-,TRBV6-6,CASSYSMFSNYGYTF,TGTGCCAGCAGTTACTCGATGTTCAGTAACTATGGCTACACCTTC
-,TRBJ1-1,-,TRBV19,CASSTGAPNTEAFF,TGTGCCAGTAGTACAGGGGCCCCGAACACTGAAGCTTTCTTT